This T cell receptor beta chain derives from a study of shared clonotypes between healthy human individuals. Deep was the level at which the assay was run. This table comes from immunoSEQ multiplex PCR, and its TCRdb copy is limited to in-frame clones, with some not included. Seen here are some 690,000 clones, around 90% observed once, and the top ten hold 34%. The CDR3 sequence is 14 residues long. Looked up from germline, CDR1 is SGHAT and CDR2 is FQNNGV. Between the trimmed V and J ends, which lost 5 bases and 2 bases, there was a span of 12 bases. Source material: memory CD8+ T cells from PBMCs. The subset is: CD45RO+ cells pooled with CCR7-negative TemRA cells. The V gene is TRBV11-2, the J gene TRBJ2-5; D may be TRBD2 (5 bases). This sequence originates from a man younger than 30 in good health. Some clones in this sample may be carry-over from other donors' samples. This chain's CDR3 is CASSLWWEQETQYF. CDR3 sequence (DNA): TGTGCCAGCAGCCTCTGGTGGGAGCAAGAGACCCAGTACTTC.